This T cell receptor (beta chain) is from a study of CD8+CD57+ T cells in acquired aplastic anemia. Patients sequenced had flow cytometry evidence of CD8+CD57+ cell expansion. No therapy had been given to the patients at the time of blood sampling. TCR beta VDJ and CDR3 profiling used genomic DNA as template. TCRdb re-derived calls from the reads in MiXCR, one entry per CDR3 protein. The sample carries about 240,000 distinct CDR3 sequences, around half recorded once. Germline V CDR1 and CDR2: DFQATT, SNEGSKA (reference sequence). V gave up 3 bases and J gave up 4 bases, with 27 bases separating them. The CDR3 has 18 residues.

V gene TRBV20-1 combines with J gene TRBJ1-2, with D possibly TRBD1 on 5 matching bases. The sample taken for sequencing was sorted CD4+, CD8+, or CD8+CD57+ T cells (not recorded which) from PBMCs. The receptor was derived from a human donor with aplastic anemia. DNA for the CDR3: TGCAGTGCTAGTAGTCCCACCGTCAACCGGGACGGGATCTATGGCTACACCTTC. Its translation: CSASSPTVNRDGIYGYTF.